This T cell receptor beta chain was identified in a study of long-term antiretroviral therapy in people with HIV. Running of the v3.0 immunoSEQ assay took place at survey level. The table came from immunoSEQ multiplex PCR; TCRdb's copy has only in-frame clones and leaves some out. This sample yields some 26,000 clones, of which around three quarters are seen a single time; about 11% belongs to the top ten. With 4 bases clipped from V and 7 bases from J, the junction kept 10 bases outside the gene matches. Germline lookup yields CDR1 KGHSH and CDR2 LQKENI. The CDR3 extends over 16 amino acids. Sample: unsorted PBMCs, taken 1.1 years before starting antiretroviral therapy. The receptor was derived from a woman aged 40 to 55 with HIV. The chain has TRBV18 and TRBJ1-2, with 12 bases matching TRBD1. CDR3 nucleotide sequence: TGTGCCAGCTCACGCGACGGGGACAGGGGGCCTGGTGGCTACACCTTC. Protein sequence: CASSRDGDRGPGGYTF.